The 11 T cell receptor beta chains given below trace back to one sample, sequenced in a study of T cells expressing NK-cell markers. TCRdb reanalyzed the 5' RACE reads, giving one entry per CDR3 protein sequence and no DNA. Its clone listing holds 150,000 to 180,000 distinct CDR3 sequences. Sample: blood T cells: a sorted CD56 or NKG2C T cell subset, CD4+ or CD8+ T cells, or bulk PBMC T cells (not recorded which). These receptors were obtained from a woman aged 45-65 years in good health.

The chain employs TRBV10-3 and TRBJ2-3; the D call from TCRdb, TRBD2, cannot be confirmed without DNA. The germline V gene encodes CDR1 ENHRY and CDR2 SYGVKD. There are 16 residues in the CDR3. This CDR3 reads CAISEYGGSGTDTQYF.

The V call is TRBV7-6, the J call TRBJ1-4; TCRdb names TRBD1, which stays unverified in the absence of DNA. This CDR3 contains 13 residues. The germline gives CDR1 SGHVS, CDR2 FNYEAQ. The CDR3 loop is CASSVDRIEKLFF.

The genes are TRBV4-2 and TRBJ2-1; TCRdb proposes TRBD2, but this gene call is untestable without DNA. The germline CDR1 and CDR2 sequences are LGHNA and YNFKEQ. This CDR3 region has 17 residues. CDR3 region: CASSQDYRSGRGNEQFF.

The chain is built from TRBV19 and TRBJ2-7; checking the TCRdb D call of TRBD1 is not possible without DNA. This CDR3 region has 13 residues. Per the germline V gene, CDR1 is LNHDA and CDR2 is SQIVND (reference sequence). The CDR3 spells CASWAGGPYEQYF.

The rearrangement links TRBV13 to TRBJ1-1. The CDR3 contains 13 residues. CDR1 is PRHDT, CDR2 FYEKMQ, per germline (reference sequence). The CDR3: CASSLDGSPEAFF.

V usage is TRBV6-1 and J usage is TRBJ1-1; absent DNA, TCRdb's TRBD1 call cannot be checked. The CDR3 sequence is 12 residues long. Germline CDR1 and CDR2: MNHNS and SASEGT. CDR3 residues: CASEDRYAEAFF.

This chain joins TRBV6-5 and TRBJ1-1; the D gene TCRdb calls, TRBD1, cannot be checked with no DNA. The germline gives CDR1 MNHEY, CDR2 SVGAGI. The CDR3 runs to 15 residues. CDR3 sequence reads: CASSYSGTANTEAFF.

This chain links TRBV24-1 with TRBJ2-1; the TCRdb call, TRBD2, lacks DNA for checking. The CDR3 has 11 residues. Germline CDR1 KGHDR, CDR2 SFDVKD. The CDR3 sequence is CATREGLEQFF.

V is TRBV4-1 and J is TRBJ1-2; TCRdb designates TRBD1, a call that cannot be tested without DNA. The CDR3 consists of 15 residues. The germline gives CDR1 MGHRA, CDR2 YSYEKL. This chain's CDR3 is CASSREPGQEYGYTF.

The CDR3 sequence: CASSLFPTTQETQYF. The chain couples TRBV27 to TRBJ2-5; there is no DNA to check the TCRdb D call of TRBD1. Looked up from germline, CDR1 is MNHEY and CDR2 is SMNVEV (reference sequence). CDR3 size: 15 residues.

The chain uses TRBV5-4 and TRBJ2-7; the D call from TCRdb, TRBD2, cannot be confirmed without DNA. This CDR3 region has 16 residues. Germline V gene sequence: CDR1 SGHNT, CDR2 YYREEE (reference sequence). CDR3 region: CASRAGTSGSLYEQYF.